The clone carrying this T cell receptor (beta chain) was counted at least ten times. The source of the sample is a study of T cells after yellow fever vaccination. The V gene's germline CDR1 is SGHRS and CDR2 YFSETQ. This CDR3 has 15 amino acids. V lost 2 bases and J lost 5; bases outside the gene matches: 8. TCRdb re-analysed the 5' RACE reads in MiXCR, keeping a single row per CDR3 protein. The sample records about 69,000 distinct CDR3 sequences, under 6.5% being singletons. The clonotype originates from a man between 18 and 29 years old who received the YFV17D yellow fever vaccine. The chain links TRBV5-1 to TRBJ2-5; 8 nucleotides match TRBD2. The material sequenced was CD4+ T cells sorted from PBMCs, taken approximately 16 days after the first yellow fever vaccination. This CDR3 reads CASSLTGGPRETQYF. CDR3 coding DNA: TGCGCCAGCAGCTTAACGGGGGGGCCCCGTGAGACCCAGTACTTC. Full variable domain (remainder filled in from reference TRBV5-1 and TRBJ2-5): KAGVTQTPRYLIKTRGQQVTLSCSPISGHRSVSWYQQTPGQGLQFLFEYFSETQRNKGNFPGRFSGRQFSNSRSEMNVSTLELGDSALYLCASSLTGGPRETQYFGPGTRLLVL.